The T cell receptor beta chain described here comes from a study of CD8 T cells in ankylosing spondylitis. The CDR3 sequence is 14 residues long. Germline CDR1 and CDR2: MNHEY and SMNVEV (reference sequence). Trimming took off 3 bases at V and 3 bases at J, with 12 bases between the two ends. As regards this clonotype: What it recognizes is unknown.

Quantitative barcoded 5'-RACE was used to prepare TCR beta libraries. TCRdb reprocessed the 5' RACE reads via MiXCR and lists one record per CDR3 protein. The sample consists of hundreds of thousands of distinct CDR3 sequences, around 20% of them appearing once. Study observations and caveats: Relatively scarce in peripheral blood, disease-linked clones were CD8+. In ankylosing spondylitis blood, a motif of roughly eight highly homologous TCR beta variants appeared characteristic.

The sample was blood, either unsorted or a sorted T cell fraction (not recorded which). The gene calls are TRBV27 and TRBJ2-7, with D hard to call. This TCR came from a male donor with ankylosing spondylitis or in good health (not recorded which). CDR3 loop: CASSFLENLYEQYF. The CDR3 DNA follows: TGTGCCAGCAGTTTCTTAGAGAACCTCTACGAGCAGTACTTC.